This TCR beta chain comes out of a study of shared clonotypes between healthy human individuals. Study at large: CD4 naive cells filled three plates per donor, CD4 memory three, CD8 naive two and CD8 memory one. Study observations and caveats: Non-shared clonotypes showed lower generation probabilities than clonotypes common to all four donors.

Across several immunoSEQ plates, the genomic DNA of each subset was split evenly. Profiling relied on immunoSEQ multiplex PCR, and the TCRdb table lists in-frame clones only, not all of them. The table shows some 740,000 clones, with around 93% occurring only once. CD45RO-negative, CCR7-positively selected cells formed the naive CD8 fraction, excluding terminally differentiated effector memory CD45RA+ cells. The CDR3 totals 17 residues. With V trimmed by 2 bases and J by 5 bases, 12 bases remained unmatched. Germline V gene data show CDR1 as SGHAT and CDR2 as FQNNGV. Concerning this clone itself: What it binds is not known.

The chain carries TRBV11-2 and TRBJ2-1, with TRBD2 matching over 7 bases. This TCR came from a man aged 25 to 40 in good health. Input material: naive CD8+ T cells sorted from blood. CDR3 residues: CASSLLRTGGPNNEQFF. Here the CDR3 DNA reads TGTGCCAGCAGCTTATTAAGGACGGGAGGACCCAACAATGAGCAGTTCTTC.